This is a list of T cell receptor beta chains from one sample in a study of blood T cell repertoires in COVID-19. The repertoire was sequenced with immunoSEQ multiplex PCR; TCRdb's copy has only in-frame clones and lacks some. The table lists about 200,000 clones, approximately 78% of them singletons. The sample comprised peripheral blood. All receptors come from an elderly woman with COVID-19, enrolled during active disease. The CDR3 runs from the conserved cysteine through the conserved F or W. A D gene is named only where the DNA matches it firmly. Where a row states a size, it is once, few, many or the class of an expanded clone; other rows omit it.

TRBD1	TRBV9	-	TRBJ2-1	TGTGCCAGCAGCATTGGACAGGGAGCCTACAATGAGCAGTTCTTC	CASSIGQGAYNEQFF
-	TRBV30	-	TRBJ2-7	TGTGCCTGGAGTGGACACTCGACATCCTACGAGCAGTACTTC	CAWSGHSTSYEQYF
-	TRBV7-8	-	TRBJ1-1	TGTGCCAGCGACGGCCCAGGAGGTGACACTGAAGCTTTCTTT	CASDGPGGDTEAFF
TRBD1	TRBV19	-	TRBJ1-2	TGTGCCAGTAGTATAGGTTCTGGGACAGGGGTAAATGGCTACACCTTC	CASSIGSGTGVNGYTF
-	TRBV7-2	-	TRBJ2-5	TGTGCCAGCAGCTTACTTGGGGGGGCCGCAGTAGAGACCCAGTACTTC	CASSLLGGAAVETQYF
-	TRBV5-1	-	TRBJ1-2	TGCGCCAGCAGCTTGGAGCCAGGGTCCTATGGCTACACCTTC	CASSLEPGSYGYTF
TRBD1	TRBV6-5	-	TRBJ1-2	TGTGCCAGCAGCCGACAGGGCGATGGCTACACCTTC	CASSRQGDGYTF
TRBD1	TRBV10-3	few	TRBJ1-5	TGTGCCATCAGTGAGGGACAGGGCAATCAGCCCCAGCATTTT	CAISEGQGNQPQHF
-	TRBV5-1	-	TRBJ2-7	TGCGCCAGCAGCCCGGGGAGCCACGAGCAGTACTTC	CASSPGSHEQYF
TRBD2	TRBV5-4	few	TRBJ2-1	TGTGCCAGCAGTTCTAGCGGGGGCACGTACAATGAGCAGTTCTTC	CASSSSGGTYNEQFF
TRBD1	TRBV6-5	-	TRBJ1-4	TGTGCCAGCAGGGGACAGGGTCAAGTTGAAAAACTGTTTTTT	CASRGQGQVEKLFF
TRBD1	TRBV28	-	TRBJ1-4	TGTGCCAGCGTCGACAGGGGGACAACTAATGAAAAACTGTTTTTT	CASVDRGTTNEKLFF
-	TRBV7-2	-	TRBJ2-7	TGTGCCAGCAGCTTAGAACCAGCGGCCTACGAGCAGTACTTC	CASSLEPAAYEQYF
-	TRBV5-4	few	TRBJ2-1	TGTGCCAGCAGCACATCCGGGGGAGCCTACAATGAGCAGTTCTTC	CASSTSGGAYNEQFF
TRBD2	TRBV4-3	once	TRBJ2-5	TGCGCCAGCAGCCAAGAAGTGGGACTAGCGGGAGTAGAGACCCAGTACTTC	CASSQEVGLAGVETQYF
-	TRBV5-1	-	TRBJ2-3	TGCGCCAGCAGCCCCGTCTTAGGTTTCCGTAGCCCAGATACGCAGTATTTT	CASSPVLGFRSPDTQYF
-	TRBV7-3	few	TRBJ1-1	TGTGCCAGCAGTTGGACAGCGAACACTGAAGCTTTCTTT	CASSWTANTEAFF
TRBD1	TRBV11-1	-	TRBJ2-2	TGTGCCAGCCGTGGACAGGGGACCGGGGAGCTGTTTTTT	CASRGQGTGELFF